This T cell receptor (beta chain) was documented in a study of CD8 T cells in ankylosing spondylitis. Whole-study results and caveats: Within ankylosing spondylitis blood, a TCR beta motif made up of seven to nine highly homologous variants appeared to be characteristic. According to the report, clones linked to the disease were significantly enriched in matched synovial fluid samples taken from ankylosing spondylitis patients.

Libraries of TCR beta came from quantitative 5'-RACE with molecular barcodes. MiXCR, applied by TCRdb to the 5' RACE reads, yields one record per CDR3 protein. Of 30,000 to 45,000 distinct CDR3 sequences in the sample, approximately 3% were seen once. This clonotype has just a few counts. Its antigen is not identified. Sequenced sample: blood, either unsorted or a sorted T cell fraction (not recorded which). The sequence derives from a male donor with ankylosing spondylitis or in good health (not recorded which).

In nucleotides, the CDR3 is TGTGCCAGCAGCGGAGACGGAGCCAAAAACATTCAGTACTTC. Encoded protein: CASSGDGAKNIQYF. The chain is built from TRBV9 and TRBJ2-4; D is ambiguous. V dropped 3 bases and J dropped 0 bases, with 7 bases sitting between them. Germline lookup yields CDR1 SGDLS and CDR2 YYNGEE. The CDR3 covers 14 residues.